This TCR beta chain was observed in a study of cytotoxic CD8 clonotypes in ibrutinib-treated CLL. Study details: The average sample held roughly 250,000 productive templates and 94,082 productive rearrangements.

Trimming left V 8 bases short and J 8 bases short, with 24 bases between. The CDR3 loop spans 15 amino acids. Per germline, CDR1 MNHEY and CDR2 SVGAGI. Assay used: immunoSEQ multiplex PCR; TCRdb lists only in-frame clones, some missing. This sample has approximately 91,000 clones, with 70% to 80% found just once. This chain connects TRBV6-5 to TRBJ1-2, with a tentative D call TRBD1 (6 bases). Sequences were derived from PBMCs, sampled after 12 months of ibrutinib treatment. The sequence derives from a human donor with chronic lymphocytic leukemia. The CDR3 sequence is CASRRGAQARAGYTF. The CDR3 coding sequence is TGTGCCAGCCGTAGGGGGGCGCAGGCTCGGGCCGGCTACACCTTC.